A single sample is the source of the 15 T cell receptor beta chains below, sequenced in a study of CD8 T cells in ankylosing spondylitis (dated by TCRdb to the late 2010s). The library was built by means of 5' RACE. Data came from an Illumina HiSeq 2500. TCRdb reran the public reads through fastp at Q25 and MiXCR, keeping productive beta chains. When rows share a CDR3 protein, they turn into one entry using the most common DNA and genes. This sample comprises 30,000 to 45,000 distinct CDR3 sequences, around 10% of them detected only once. The ten largest clones add up to about 19% of the sample. Sequenced: synovial fluid, either unsorted or a sorted T cell fraction (not recorded which). The receptors were sampled from a male donor with ankylosing spondylitis.

This clonotype was detected a few times. The chain employs TRBV3-1 and TRBJ1-3; 7 nucleotides line up with TRBD1. The V gene's germline CDR1 is LGHDT and CDR2 YNNKEL (reference sequence). There are 16 residues in the CDR3. The V and J ends lost 4 bases and 1 base, in that order; junction bases with no gene match: 7. CDR3 nucleotides: TGTGCCAGCAGCCTCGAACAGGGGTTTTCTGGAAACACCATATATTTT. Protein sequence: CASSLEQGFSGNTIYF. The variable domain in full, completed from reference TRBV3-1 and TRBJ1-3, reads DTAVSQTPKYLVTQMGNDKSIKCEQNLGHDTMYWYKQDSKKFLKIMFSYNNKELIINETVPNRFSPKSPDKAHLNLHINSLELGDSAVYFCASSLEQGFSGNTIYFGEGSWLTVV.

This clonotype came up many times. J is TRBJ1-2 and V is TRBV12-3 or TRBV12-4; D is unresolved. V dropped 6 bases and J dropped 8 bases, with 10 bases sitting between them. This CDR3 region has 11 residues. CDR3 sequence: CASSRGSGYTF. The CDR3 DNA reads as TGTGCCAGCAGCCGGGGTTCCGGCTACACCTTC.

This clonotype was seen repeatedly, ten times or more. The chain employs TRBV20-1 and TRBJ2-7, with 12 bases identical to TRBD1. Germline V lookup: CDR1 DFQATT, CDR2 SNEGSKA (reference sequence). V lost 4 bases and J lost 4; bases outside the gene matches: 8. The CDR3 contains 15 residues. CDR3 coding DNA: TGCAGTGCTACCGCCGGGACAGGGGGCATGTACGAGCAGTACTTC. It encodes CSATAGTGGMYEQYF.

This clonotype was seen repeatedly, ten times or more. The CDR3 protein is CASSVGGNSYNEQFF. The CDR3 DNA is TGTGCCAGCAGCGTAGGAGGGAACTCCTACAATGAGCAGTTCTTC. The chain has TRBV9 and TRBJ2-1; D is perhaps TRBD2 (5 bases). This CDR3 comprises 15 residues. Trimming removed 0 bases from V and 0 bases from J, with 7 bases in between. CDR1 and CDR2 (germline): SGDLS, YYNGEE. The whole variable domain, filled in from reference TRBV9 and TRBJ2-1, reads DSGVTQTPKHLITATGQRVTLRCSPRSGDLSVYWYQQSLDQGLQFLIQYYNGEERAKGNILERFSAQQFPDLHSELNLSSLELGDSALYFCASSVGGNSYNEQFFGPGTRLTVL.

This clonotype was counted only a few times. This sequence joins TRBV19 and TRBJ2-7, with D perhaps matching TRBD1 or TRBD2 (6 bases each). The V gene's germline CDR1 is LNHDA and CDR2 SQIVND (reference sequence). CDR3 length: 13 amino acids. V lost 4 bases, J lost 7 bases, and 14 bases lay in between. The CDR3 here is CASSSWGAGEQYF. CDR3 sequence (DNA): TGTGCCAGTAGTAGTTGGGGGGCCGGTGAGCAGTACTTC.

This clonotype was observed a handful of times. The CDR3 region has the DNA TGTGCCAGCAGTGGTACTAGCGGGGGCACAGATACGCAGTATTTT. Translation gives CASSGTSGGTDTQYF. The gene calls are TRBV6-4 and TRBJ2-3; 10 positions agree with TRBD2. Per germline, CDR1 MRHNA and CDR2 SNTAGT. The CDR3 consists of 15 residues. V trimming: 4 bases; J trimming: 1 base; junction bases outside the gene matches: 2.

This clonotype was counted a few times. The chain has TRBV2 and TRBJ2-2; no reliable D call. The CDR3 is 14 residues long. V lost 6 bases and J lost 6, with 14 bases in between. CDR1 and CDR2 from the germline V gene are SNHLY and FYNNEI. The CDR3 loop is CASSILQGPGELFF. The DNA for the CDR3 is TGTGCCAGCAGCATCCTCCAAGGGCCCGGGGAGCTGTTTTTT.

This rearrangement joins TRBV4-3 to TRBJ2-7; tentatively, D is TRBD1 or TRBD2 (5 bases each). V lost 0 bases and J lost 1, with 13 bases in between. Germline CDR1 LGHNA, CDR2 YSLEER. The CDR3 is made up of 16 amino acids. The CDR3 DNA follows: TGCGCCAGCAGCCAAGAGGGGGTAGGTGGGTCCTACGAGCAGTACTTC. Translating gives CASSQEGVGGSYEQYF.

This clonotype was seen only a few times. The gene calls are TRBV2 and TRBJ2-2; unclear D gene. Germline-derived CDR1 and CDR2 are SNHLY and FYNNEI. V was shortened by 5 bases and J by 5 bases, with 3 bases between the two germline ends. The CDR3 covers 11 residues. The CDR3 sequence is CASSSTGELFF. The CDR3 bases are TGTGCCAGCAGTTCGACCGGGGAGCTGTTTTTT.

This clonotype was picked up a small number of times. One base away lies a much larger clone, so this may be a sequencing read error. This chain uses TRBV19 with TRBJ2-7; TRBD2 matches at 11 bases. The CDR3 contains 14 residues. Germline-derived CDR1 and CDR2 are LNHDA and SQIVND (reference sequence). The CDR3 region has the DNA TGTGCCAGTAGCCATGGACTAGCGGGCTACGAGCAGGACTTC. This translates into CASSHGLAGYEQDF.

This clonotype came up many times. The chain joins TRBV5-1 to TRBJ2-1; no reliable D call. V was shortened by 1 base and J by 7 bases, with 21 bases between the two germline ends. The CDR3 runs 17 residues. Germline CDR1 reads SGHRS; CDR2 reads YFSETQ. The CDR3 coding sequence is TGCGCCAGCAGCTTGTGGGAAGAGAAAGTTTTATCGAATGAGCAGTTCTTC. Translating gives CASSLWEEKVLSNEQFF.

This clonotype was observed at least ten times. The V call is TRBV28, the J call TRBJ1-6; D is unresolved. The CDR3 extends over 12 amino acids. Germline values: CDR1 MDHEN, CDR2 SYDVKM. The V gene lost 2 bases and the J gene lost 6 bases, with 2 bases spanning the gap. CDR3 in DNA: TGTGCCAGCAGTTTAACTAATTCACCCCTCCACTTT. It translates to CASSLTNSPLHF.

The V gene is TRBV7-6, the J gene TRBJ2-5, with D uncertain. The CDR3 totals 15 residues. Germline-derived CDR1 and CDR2 are SGHVS and FNYEAQ. Trimming took off 4 bases at V and 5 bases at J, with 17 bases between the two ends. CDR3: CASSSKPGPRETQYF. The DNA of the CDR3 is TGTGCCAGCAGCTCCAAGCCGGGCCCCAGGGAGACCCAGTACTTC.

This clonotype was seen ten or more times. V is TRBV10-2 and J is TRBJ2-1, with unresolved D. Germline assignment: CDR1 WSHSY and CDR2 SAAADI. V was cut by 3 bases and J by 5 bases, with 5 bases left in between. The CDR3 extends over 12 amino acids. Here the CDR3 DNA reads TGCGCCAGCAGTGAAGTACACAATGAGCAGTTCTTC. Translated: CASSEVHNEQFF.

V gene TRBV6-1 combines with J gene TRBJ2-7, with 10 nucleotides matching TRBD2. Germline CDR1 and CDR2: MNHNS and SASEGT. CDR3 size: 16 residues. The ends lost 9 bases at V and 2 bases at J; junction bases unmatched: 13. The CDR3 sequence: CASPYPGTSETYEQYF. The CDR3 DNA reads TGTGCCAGTCCGTACCCCGGGACTAGCGAAACCTACGAGCAGTACTTC.